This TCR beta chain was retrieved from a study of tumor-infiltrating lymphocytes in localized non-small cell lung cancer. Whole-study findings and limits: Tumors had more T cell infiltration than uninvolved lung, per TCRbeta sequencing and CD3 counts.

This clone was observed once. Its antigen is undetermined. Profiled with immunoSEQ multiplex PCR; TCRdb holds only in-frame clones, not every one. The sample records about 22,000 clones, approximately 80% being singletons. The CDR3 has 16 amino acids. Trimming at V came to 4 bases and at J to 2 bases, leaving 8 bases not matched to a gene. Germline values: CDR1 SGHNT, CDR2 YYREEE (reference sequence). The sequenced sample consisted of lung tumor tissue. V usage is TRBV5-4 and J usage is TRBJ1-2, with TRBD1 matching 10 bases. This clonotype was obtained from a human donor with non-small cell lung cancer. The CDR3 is CASSDKVDRGNYGYTF. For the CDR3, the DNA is TGTGCCAGCAGCGATAAAGTGGACAGGGGGAACTATGGCTACACCTTC.